This T cell receptor beta chain emerged from a study of T cell repertoires in cytomegalovirus infection. The wider study: Matching HLA type, along with CMV infection, was indicated by public TCR beta signatures.

In TCRdb, the reads were re-called with MiXCR into one record per CDR3 protein. The data hold around 630,000 distinct CDR3 sequences, with approximately 24% observed a single time. This receptor was obtained from a human donor in good health (CMV status not recorded). Some clones in this sample may be carry-over from other donors' samples. The material sequenced was CD8+ T cells from PBMCs.

CDR3 sequence: CASSDDGNTIYF. The CDR3 nucleotides are TGTGCCAGCAGCGACGATGGAAACACCATATATTTT. The chain employs TRBV12-3 or TRBV12-4 and TRBJ1-3; D call uncertain. The CDR3 is 12 amino acids. Trimming took off 6 bases at V and 3 bases at J, with 6 bases between the two ends.